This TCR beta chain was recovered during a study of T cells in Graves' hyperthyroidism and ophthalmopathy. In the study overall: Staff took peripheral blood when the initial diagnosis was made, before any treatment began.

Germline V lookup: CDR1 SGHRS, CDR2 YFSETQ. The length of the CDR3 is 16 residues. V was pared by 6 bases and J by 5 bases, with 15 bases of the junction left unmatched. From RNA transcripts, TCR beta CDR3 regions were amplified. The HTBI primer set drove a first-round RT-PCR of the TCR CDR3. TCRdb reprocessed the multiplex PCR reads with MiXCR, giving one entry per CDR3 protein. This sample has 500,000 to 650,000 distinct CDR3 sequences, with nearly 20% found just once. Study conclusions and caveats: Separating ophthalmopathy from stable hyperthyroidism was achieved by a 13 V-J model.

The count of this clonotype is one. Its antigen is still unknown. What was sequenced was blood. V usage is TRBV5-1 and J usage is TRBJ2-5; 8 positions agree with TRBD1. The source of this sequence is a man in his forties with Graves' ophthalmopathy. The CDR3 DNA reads TGCGCCAGCAACGAGGGCCCGAGACAGGGGCGGGAGACCCAGTACTTC. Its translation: CASNEGPRQGRETQYF.